This T cell receptor beta chain was retrieved from a study of cytomegalovirus exposure and HLA in healthy donors. CDR1 is MNHEY, CDR2 SMNVEV, per germline (reference sequence). V shed 5 bases and J 1 base; nucleotides not matched to a gene: 10. The CDR3 extends over 16 amino acids. A multiplex PCR was run with 60 Vbeta primers and 13 Jbeta primers. Using immunoSEQ multiplex PCR, the repertoire was profiled, and TCRdb retains in-frame clones only, with some absent. Its table records about 120,000 clones. This TCR was sampled from a man between 18 and 29 years old in good health and CMV-seronegative. Material: PBMCs. V usage is TRBV27 and J usage is TRBJ2-7, with 8 bases matching TRBD2. CDR3 protein: CASSPGGGAQSYEQYF. The CDR3 DNA sequence: TGTGCCAGCAGTCCGGGAGGGGGGGCGCAATCCTACGAGCAGTACTTC.